This entry lists 23 T cell receptor beta chains sequenced from one sample in a study of T cell responses to AZD1222 COVID-19 vaccine. TCRdb keeps only in-frame clones here, not all; method: immunoSEQ multiplex PCR. The sample records about 130,000 clones, about nine tenths being singletons. Sequences were derived from peripheral blood, sampled 28 days after the second AZD1222 dose. These receptors were obtained from an adult who received the AZD1222 COVID-19 vaccine.

The rearrangement uses TRBV2 and TRBJ2-7, with TRBD2 identical over 11 bases. The CDR3 runs 14 residues. Germline CDR1 reads SNHLY; CDR2 reads FYNNEI. V gave up 6 bases and J gave up 0 bases; unmatched junction bases: 1. CDR3 bases: TGTGCCAGCAGCACTAGCGGGAGCTCCTACGAGCAGTACTTC. Its protein product is CASSTSGSSYEQYF.

The rearrangement uses TRBV5-1 and TRBJ1-4, with a weak D call TRBD1 (6 bases). Germline lookup yields CDR1 SGHRS and CDR2 YFSETQ. The ends were cut back, 0 bases at V and 8 bases at J, with 14 bases in the middle. This CDR3 has 15 amino acids. CDR3 in amino acids: CASSLDPGVGEKLFF. The CDR3 DNA sequence: TGCGCCAGCAGCTTGGATCCAGGGGTTGGGGAAAAACTGTTTTTT.

This rearrangement joins TRBV14 to TRBJ2-3, with D possibly matching TRBD2 (5 bases). The V gene lost 1 base and the J gene lost 4 bases, with 12 bases spanning the gap. CDR3 length: 15 residues. The germline V gene encodes CDR1 SGHDN and CDR2 FVKESK. The CDR3 protein is CASSQGPGKADTQYF. CDR3 DNA: TGTGCCAGCAGCCAAGGCCCGGGGAAGGCAGATACGCAGTATTTT.

The rearrangement joins TRBV7-9 to TRBJ2-2, with D perhaps TRBD2 (6 bases). Germline CDR1 is SEHNR and CDR2 is FQNEAQ (reference sequence). There are 18 residues in the CDR3. V lost 3 bases and J lost 3, with 20 bases in between. CDR3 region: CASSFKIPAGMYTGELFF. The CDR3 region has the DNA TGTGCCAGCAGCTTTAAGATCCCCGCGGGAATGTACACCGGGGAGCTGTTTTTT.

This clone occurred once. V is TRBV5-1 and J is TRBJ1-1; D might be TRBD1 (6 bases). V was trimmed by 2 bases and J by 4 bases, leaving 12 bases between them. CDR1 and CDR2 from the germline V gene are SGHRS and YFSETQ. The CDR3 is 14 residues long. CDR3 bases: TGCGCCAGCAGCTTAGGGGGTCATAGCACTGAAGCTTTCTTT. Its protein product is CASSLGGHSTEAFF.

The V call is TRBV4-1, the J call TRBJ2-7; 9 nucleotides match TRBD1. This CDR3 comprises 14 residues. Unmatched junction bases numbered 5, after V lost 4 bases and J lost 4 bases. Per the germline V gene, CDR1 is MGHRA and CDR2 is YSYEKL. CDR3 bases: TGCGCCAGCAGCCCCGGGACAGGGAATTACGAGCAGTACTTC. Translating it yields CASSPGTGNYEQYF.

The J gene is TRBJ1-2, the V gene TRBV11-2, with D possibly being TRBD1 (5 bases). CDR1 SGHAT and CDR2 FQNNGV come from the germline V gene. Trimming cost V 6 bases and J 5 bases, with 16 bases left between them. This CDR3 is 14 amino acids long. The CDR3 DNA reads TGTGCCAGCAGTCTGGCCAGGGAGATTTATGGCTACACCTTC. Its translation is CASSLAREIYGYTF.

This sequence joins TRBV9 and TRBJ2-2; 10 nucleotides line up with TRBD2. Germline V gene sequence: CDR1 SGDLS, CDR2 YYNGEE. The CDR3 is 16 amino acids. V was pared by 0 bases and J by 6 bases, with 5 bases of the junction left unmatched. The CDR3 is CASSVGQREGSGELFF. Written as DNA, the CDR3 is TGTGCCAGCAGCGTAGGCCAGCGGGAGGGGTCCGGGGAGCTGTTTTTT.

CDR3 sequence reads: CASNRISPLHF. The CDR3 region has the DNA TGTGCCAGCAACCGGATTTCACCCCTCCACTTT. The J gene is TRBJ1-6, the V gene TRBV21-1. TRBV21-1 is marked as a pseudogene. The CDR3 runs to 11 residues.

The chain carries TRBV10-3 and TRBJ1-1, with TRBD1 matching over 7 bases. There are 14 residues in the CDR3. Germline CDR1 and CDR2: ENHRY and SYGVKD. The V gene end was trimmed by 6 bases and the J gene end by 1 base; junction bases not matched to a gene: 5. The DNA for the CDR3 is TGTGCCATCAGACGGGACAGCAGGAACACTGAAGCTTTCTTT. Amino acid sequence: CAIRRDSRNTEAFF.

The J gene is TRBJ1-5, the V gene TRBV10-3, with D possibly TRBD1 on 5 matching bases. CDR1 is ENHRY and CDR2 is SYGVKD in the germline V gene. Trimming cost V 8 bases and J 0 bases, with 8 bases left between them. There are 13 residues in the CDR3. CDR3 nucleotide sequence: TGTGCCATCCAGGGAGATAGCAATCAGCCCCAGCATTTT. Translation: CAIQGDSNQPQHF.

The genes are TRBV5-6 and TRBJ2-7; 9 positions match TRBD1. Looked up from germline, CDR1 is SGHDT and CDR2 is YYEEEE. This CDR3 region has 15 residues. Trimming took 4 bases from V and 0 from J; bases not matched to a gene: 5. The CDR3 DNA reads TGTGCCAGCAGCCGGACGGGACAGGGCTCCTACGAGCAGTACTTC. Protein product: CASSRTGQGSYEQYF.

V gene TRBV18 combines with J gene TRBJ1-3, with D uncertain. The CDR3 consists of 16 residues. Trimming cost V 0 bases and J 2 bases, with 11 bases left between them. Germline CDR1 KGHSH, CDR2 LQKENI. The CDR3 region is CASSPPKGNPGNTIYF. The CDR3 DNA sequence: TGTGCCAGCTCACCACCTAAGGGTAACCCTGGAAACACCATATATTTT.

The chain carries TRBV10-2 and TRBJ2-2, with 9 bases fitting TRBD2. Germline V CDR1 and CDR2: WSHSY, SAAADI. The CDR3 spans 15 residues. V was clipped by 7 bases and J by 3 bases; unmatched bases: 6. The CDR3 DNA follows: TGCGCCAGCAAGGGACTAGCCCTAGACACCGGGGAGCTGTTTTTT. As protein: CASKGLALDTGELFF.

The rearrangement links TRBV7-3 to TRBJ2-5; D perhaps matches TRBD2 (6 bases). Germline V gene sequence: CDR1 SGHTA, CDR2 FQGTGA. This CDR3 is built from 14 residues. V was clipped by 4 bases and J by 3 bases, with 12 bases between them. This chain's CDR3 is CASSSRGRKETQYF. The CDR3 DNA sequence: TGTGCCAGCAGCTCCCGGGGGAGGAAAGAGACCCAGTACTTC.

The J gene is TRBJ1-4, the V gene TRBV29-1; D gene unclear. Germline V gene sequence: CDR1 SQVTM, CDR2 ANQGSEA. This CDR3 comprises 15 residues. V gave up 5 bases and J gave up 6 bases, with 19 bases separating them. The CDR3 region is CSVSRREALDEKLFF. The CDR3 coding sequence is TGCAGCGTTTCAAGGAGGGAGGCTTTGGATGAAAAACTGTTTTTT.

The chain joins TRBV28 to TRBJ2-3, with unresolved D. There are 13 residues in the CDR3. CDR1 and CDR2 from the germline V gene are MDHEN and SYDVKM. Trimming removed 6 bases at V and 2 bases at J, with 9 bases between. The CDR3 region has the DNA TGTGCCAGCAGCTCCCATTCCACAGATACGCAGTATTTT. Translation gives CASSSHSTDTQYF.

This chain uses TRBV7-9 with TRBJ2-6; 8 bases agree with TRBD1. The CDR3 extends over 21 amino acids. Losses at the gene ends were 7 bases for V and 0 bases for J; bases not matched to a gene: 20. The germline gives CDR1 SEHNR, CDR2 FQNEAQ (reference sequence). CDR3 region: CASTILPRGPIVHSGANVLTF. The CDR3 region has the DNA TGTGCCAGCACCATACTGCCCAGGGGGCCTATAGTTCACTCTGGGGCCAACGTCCTGACTTTC. Together with reference TRBV7-9 and TRBJ2-6, the CDR3 gives the full variable domain: DTGVSQNPRHKITKRGQNVTFRCDPISEHNRLYWYRQTLGQGPEFLTYFQNEAQLEKSRLLSDRFSAERPKGSFSTLEIQRTEQGDSAMYLCASTILPRGPIVHSGANVLTFGAGSRLTVL.

The chain joins TRBV12-3 or TRBV12-4 to TRBJ2-1; 9 bases line up with TRBD1. The CDR3 loop spans 13 amino acids. Losses at the gene ends were 3 bases for V and 13 bases for J; bases not matched to a gene: 7. CDR3 amino acids: CASSFLTGGGQFF. CDR3 in DNA: TGTGCCAGCAGTTTTTTAACAGGGGGCGGACAGTTCTTC.

The chain uses TRBV5-1 and TRBJ2-7; a weak D match, TRBD1 (5 bases). The CDR3 is 12 residues long. From germline, CDR1 is SGHRS and CDR2 YFSETQ. Trimming removed 2 bases from V and 5 bases from J, with 8 bases in between. This CDR3 is CASSFQGDEQYF. The CDR3 nucleotides are TGCGCCAGCAGCTTCCAAGGGGACGAGCAGTACTTC.

The CDR3 nucleotides read TGTGCCAGCAGTGAGTGGGTCTCCTCTGGAAACACCATATATTTT. Amino acids: CASSEWVSSGNTIYF. V is TRBV6-1 and J is TRBJ1-3; no clear D. The CDR3 is 15 amino acids. Per germline, CDR1 MNHNS and CDR2 SASEGT. The germline V and J ends were trimmed by 3 bases and 0 bases, with 9 bases remaining between them.

The chain combines TRBV9 with TRBJ2-3, with 13 bases matching TRBD2. V lost 5 bases and J lost 2; bases outside the gene matches: 2. The length of the CDR3 is 15 residues. CDR1 is SGDLS, CDR2 YYNGEE, per germline. CDR3: CASRGTSGVTDTQYF. The CDR3 nucleotides are TGTGCCAGCAGAGGGACTAGCGGGGTCACAGATACGCAGTATTTT.

This clone was picked up one time. This sample includes further DNA sequences coding for the same CDR3. The chain carries TRBV28 and TRBJ2-1; possibly TRBD1 or TRBD2 for D (5 bases each). V was clipped by 7 bases and J by 0 bases, with 19 bases between them. CDR3 length: 17 residues. Germline-derived CDR1 and CDR2 are MDHEN and SYDVKM. The CDR3 sequence is CASTSSGTSSSYNEQFF. CDR3 nucleotides: TGTGCCAGCACCTCATCCGGGACGTCGAGCTCCTACAATGAGCAGTTCTTC.